One and the same sample provided the 14 T cell receptor beta chains below, sequenced in a study of blood T cell repertoires in COVID-19. The data were produced by immunoSEQ multiplex PCR, yet TCRdb's version contains in-frame clones alone and is incomplete. The table lists approximately 260,000 clones, approximately 90% of them singletons. The specimen was PBMCs or T cells enriched from blood (not recorded which). The source is a woman aged 25-40 years with acute COVID-19.

The rearrangement links TRBV7-9 to TRBJ2-5; D is perhaps TRBD2 (6 bases). Trimming removed 7 bases at V and 3 bases at J, with 15 bases between. The CDR3 runs 14 residues. Germline CDR1 and CDR2: SEHNR and FQNEAQ (reference sequence). Here the CDR3 reads CASIQTSLEETQYF. The CDR3 DNA sequence: TGTGCCAGCATTCAAACTAGCCTGGAAGAGACCCAGTACTTC.

This rearrangement joins TRBV5-1 to TRBJ1-2; TRBD1 matches at 8 bases. The germline CDR1 and CDR2 sequences are SGHRS and YFSETQ. The junction had 19 bases not matched to a gene; V was cut back by 2 bases and J by 4 bases. This CDR3 region has 19 residues. CDR3 sequence: CASSLDPDREQGFVYGYTF. CDR3 coding DNA: TGCGCCAGCAGCTTAGACCCGGACAGGGAGCAAGGGTTCGTCTATGGCTACACCTTC.

The chain employs TRBV11-2 and TRBJ2-1, with 10 bases lining up with TRBD2. Germline V CDR1 and CDR2: SGHAT, FQNNGV. The CDR3 is 15 amino acids. V dropped 5 bases and J dropped 12; count of bases not matched to a gene: 13. CDR3 in amino acids: CASSTGLAVMSRQFF. The CDR3, as DNA: TGTGCCAGCAGCACCGGACTAGCGGTAATGAGTAGGCAGTTCTTC.

The chain is built from TRBV6-4 and TRBJ2-1; 8 bases are a match to TRBD1. The V gene's germline CDR1 is MRHNA and CDR2 SNTAGT. The CDR3 spans 13 residues. V lost 6 bases to trimming and J lost 4 bases; unmatched junction nucleotides: 2. The CDR3 nucleotides read TGTGCCAGCAGCCGGGACAGGTACAATGAGCAGTTCTTC. It codes for CASSRDRYNEQFF.

The chain employs TRBV27 and TRBJ2-1, with D possibly being TRBD1 (5 bases). Trimming removed 3 bases at V and 8 bases at J, with 11 bases between. The CDR3 has 13 residues. CDR1 and CDR2 (germline): MNHEY, SMNVEV (reference sequence). The CDR3 loop reads CASSFGRAYEQFF. CDR3 nucleotide sequence: TGTGCCAGCAGTTTCGGCAGGGCGTATGAGCAGTTCTTC.

V and J are TRBV11-2 and TRBJ2-3; a possible D gene is TRBD2 (5 bases). Germline-derived CDR1 and CDR2 are SGHAT and FQNNGV. The CDR3 has 15 residues. Trimming pared 7 bases from V and 2 bases from J, leaving 16 bases between. For the CDR3, the DNA is TGTGCCAGCACCTTTCTTAGGAGGAACACAGATACGCAGTATTTT. It translates to CASTFLRRNTDTQYF.

This clone was found many times. V is TRBV15 and J is TRBJ2-7; TRBD1 might be the D (6 bases). CDR1 and CDR2 from the germline V gene are LNHNV and YYDKDF (reference sequence). The CDR3 is 14 amino acids. Trimming shortened V by 3 bases and J by 5 bases, and 14 bases separated the two germline ends. The CDR3 loop reads CATSSRQVRHEQYF. The CDR3 DNA is TGTGCCACCAGCAGCCGACAGGTTCGCCACGAGCAGTACTTC.

The genes are TRBV5-6 and TRBJ2-7; 8 nucleotides agree with TRBD2. The germline V gene encodes CDR1 SGHDT and CDR2 YYEEEE. This CDR3 contains 16 residues. J lost 4 bases, V lost 1 base, and 10 bases had no gene match. In DNA form, the CDR3 reads TGTGCCAGCAGCTTGTGGGCCAGCGGGAGAGCTTACGAGCAGTACTTC. Its translation is CASSLWASGRAYEQYF.

The chain uses TRBV28 and TRBJ1-1, with D possibly TRBD1 on 6 matching bases. The V and J ends lost 6 bases and 3 bases respectively, with 14 bases between them. Germline V gene sequence: CDR1 MDHEN, CDR2 SYDVKM. The CDR3 runs to 14 residues. In DNA, the CDR3 is TGTGCCAGCAGCCGGGGCGGGGGGCACACTGAAGCTTTCTTT. Encoded protein: CASSRGGGHTEAFF. The full variable domain, with the rest looked up from reference TRBV28 and TRBJ1-1, is DVKVTQSSRYLVKRTGEKVFLECVQDMDHENMFWYRQDPGLGLRLIYFSYDVKMKEKGDIPEGYSVSREKKERFSLILESASTNQTSMYLCASSRGGGHTEAFFGQGTRLTVV.

The CDR3 sequence is CASLQGGWDTGELFF. DNA for the CDR3: TGTGCCAGCCTACAGGGGGGTTGGGACACCGGGGAGCTGTTTTTT. The chain recombines TRBV28 with TRBJ2-2, with 8 bases matching TRBD1. Unmatched junction bases numbered 8, after V lost 8 bases and J lost 3 bases. Germline values: CDR1 MDHEN, CDR2 SYDVKM. The CDR3 totals 15 residues.

This chain connects TRBV28 to TRBJ1-2; 10 bases agree with TRBD1. The CDR3 has 13 amino acids. Germline V lookup: CDR1 MDHEN, CDR2 SYDVKM. V was pared by 11 bases and J by 5 bases, with 8 bases of the junction left unmatched. This CDR3 reads CAVSTGGVYGYTF. DNA for the CDR3: TGTGCCGTCTCGACAGGGGGCGTTTATGGCTACACCTTC.

This chain uses TRBV7-3 with TRBJ2-2; D is unresolved. There are 16 residues in the CDR3. CDR1 and CDR2 (germline): SGHTA, FQGTGA. Trimming cost V 2 bases and J 6 bases, with 16 bases left between them. CDR3 nucleotide sequence: TGTGCCAGCAGCTTAGAAGGCTGGCCCCAGGCCGGGGAGCTGTTTTTT. This encodes CASSLEGWPQAGELFF.

The V gene is TRBV7-8, the J gene TRBJ2-1; no definite D call. The germline V and J ends were trimmed by 3 bases and 0 bases, with 9 bases remaining between them. The CDR3 length is 15 residues. Per germline, CDR1 SGHVS and CDR2 FQNEAQ. This chain's CDR3 is CASSLLMSSYNEQFF. DNA for the CDR3: TGTGCCAGCAGCTTGCTGATGAGCTCCTACAATGAGCAGTTCTTC.

The chain recombines TRBV27 with TRBJ1-1; D perhaps matches TRBD1 (6 bases). V lost 6 bases to trimming and J lost 3 bases, with 11 bases between them. This CDR3 spans 13 amino acids. CDR1 MNHEY and CDR2 SMNVEV come from the germline V gene (reference sequence). CDR3 in DNA: TGTGCCAGCAGCATCAGGGGTTACACTGAAGCTTTCTTT. Protein product: CASSIRGYTEAFF.